These 20 T cell receptor beta chains were all obtained from the same sample, sequenced in a study of follicular helper T cells after annual influenza vaccination. Clones were read by immunoSEQ multiplex PCR, and TCRdb kept only the in-frame ones, dropping some. The sample shows some 430 clones, approximately 81% of them seen only once. Time point defined: 2014-2015 season, pre-vaccination. The sequences come from CXCR5+ CD38+ circulating T follicular helper cells from blood, collected on the day of influenza vaccination. Noted subset: circulating Tfh, non-naive CD4+CXCR5+PD-1+ (ICOS+CD38+ or ICOS-CD38-). These receptors all stem from an adult who received the influenza vaccine.

This rearrangement joins TRBV7-6 to TRBJ1-2; D is unclear. The V end lost 5 bases, the J end lost 4 bases, and 20 bases lay between the germline ends. CDR1 is SGHVS, CDR2 FNYEAQ, per germline. The CDR3 spans 16 residues. CDR3 nucleotide sequence: TGTGCCAGCAGCCTTTGGGGTTCTCGAAAGACCTATGGCTACACCTTC. Protein: CASSLWGSRKTYGYTF.

Here the CDR3 reads CTSRPARLCEKTYGYTF. For the CDR3, the DNA is TGCACCAGCAGACCGGCGCGTTTGTGCGAAAAGACCTATGGCTACACCTTC. The rearrangement links TRBV1 to TRBJ1-2. TRBV1 is termed a pseudogene. The CDR3 covers 17 residues.

This chain connects TRBV21-1 to TRBJ2-1; the table assigns TRBD1, which was not confirmed against the DNA. TRBV21-1 is reported as a pseudogene. There are 16 residues in the CDR3. The CDR3 region is CASSKSAGVEFDEQFF. The CDR3 nucleotides are TGTGCCAGCAGCAAATCGGCAGGGGTTGAGTTCGATGAGCAGTTCTTC.

This clone was detected only once. This chain joins TRBV5-1 and TRBJ1-2; D is uncertain. Germline V gene lookup returns CDR1 SGHRS and CDR2 YFSETQ. V lost 0 bases and J lost 4, with 13 bases in between. The length of the CDR3 is 15 residues. CDR3 amino acids: CASSLGASVSYGYTF. The CDR3 nucleotides read TGCGCCAGCAGCTTGGGCGCCTCGGTTAGCTATGGCTACACCTTC.

This chain connects TRBV7-9 to TRBJ2-3, with 9 positions matching TRBD1. The CDR3 runs 15 residues. Per the germline V gene, CDR1 is SEHNR and CDR2 is FQNEAQ (reference sequence). Germline trimming cut 3 bases from V and 4 bases from J; bases unmatched to any gene: 5. The chain's CDR3 is CASSFKTGGSDTQYF. CDR3 bases: TGTGCCAGCAGCTTCAAGACAGGGGGATCAGATACGCAGTATTTT.

The genes are TRBV4-3 and TRBJ1-4; 7 bases are shared with TRBD1. Germline assignment: CDR1 LGHNA and CDR2 YSLEER. Trimming removed 0 bases from V and 10 bases from J; junction bases left unmatched: 14. The length of the CDR3 is 17 residues. The CDR3 spells CASSQDFSVGTDVKLFF. The CDR3 region has the DNA TGCGCCAGCAGCCAAGACTTTTCGGTGGGGACAGATGTAAAACTGTTTTTT.

This clone came up a few times. CDR3 in amino acids: CAISRQEDQPQHF. CDR3 nucleotides: TGTGCCATCAGTAGACAGGAGGATCAGCCCCAGCATTTT. The chain has TRBV10-3 and TRBJ1-5, with D tentatively TRBD1 (6 bases). CDR1 is ENHRY, CDR2 SYGVKD, per germline. The CDR3 length is 13 residues. V lost 5 bases and J 5 bases, leaving 10 bases between the germline ends.

The chain links TRBV11-2 to TRBJ2-7; the D gene is possibly TRBD1 (6 bases). This CDR3 has 17 amino acids. Germline V gives CDR1 SGHAT, CDR2 FQNNGV. With 1 base removed from V and 1 base from J, the gap between germline ends came to 17 bases. The chain's CDR3 is CASSLVERQAGSYEQYF. Written as DNA, the CDR3 is TGTGCCAGCAGCTTAGTGGAGAGACAGGCAGGGTCCTACGAGCAGTACTTC.

CDR3 in DNA: TGCAGCGTGGGGACAGGGACTTCACCCCTCCACTTT. Translating gives CSVGTGTSPLHF. This rearrangement joins TRBV29-1 to TRBJ1-6; 9 nucleotides line up with TRBD1. The trim removed 6 bases at V and 9 bases at J, leaving 3 bases unmatched. CDR3 length: 12 residues. Germline lookup yields CDR1 SQVTM and CDR2 ANQGSEA.

The chain uses TRBV4-3 and TRBJ1-2; D is ambiguous. Germline CDR1 and CDR2: LGHNA and YSLEER. CDR3 length: 17 residues. V was trimmed by 4 bases and J by 4 bases, leaving 22 bases between them. This CDR3 is CASSPKIRRRKTYGYTF. DNA of the CDR3: TGCGCCAGCAGCCCAAAGATAAGACGTCGAAAGACCTATGGCTACACCTTC.

The genes are TRBV2 and TRBJ2-7, with unresolved D. This CDR3 has 14 amino acids. Trimming removed 4 bases from V and 6 bases from J, with 16 bases in between. In germline, CDR1 is SNHLY, CDR2 FYNNEI. CDR3 sequence reads: CASSGPASESEQYF. CDR3 coding DNA: TGTGCCAGCAGTGGTCCGGCATCCGAGTCCGAGCAGTACTTC. Complete variable domain (other parts from reference TRBV2 and TRBJ2-7): EPEVTQTPSHQVTQMGQEVILRCVPISNHLYFYWYRQILGQKVEFLVSFYNNEISEKSEIFDDQFSVERPDGSNFTLKIRSTKLEDSAMYFCASSGPASESEQYFGPGTRLTVT.

The rearrangement uses TRBV11-3 and TRBJ1-1; D is uncertain. Trimming took 1 base from V and 3 from J, leaving 6 bases between them. This CDR3 contains 13 residues. From germline, CDR1 is SGHNT and CDR2 YENEEA. The CDR3 DNA sequence: TGTGCCAGCAGCTTAGTGCGAGACACTGAAGCTTTCTTT. Translated, it gives CASSLVRDTEAFF.

The sample holds a few counts of this clone. J is TRBJ2-3 and V is TRBV5-1; TRBD2 aligns across 11 bases. The trim removed 0 bases at V and 2 bases at J, leaving 8 bases unmatched. Per germline, CDR1 SGHRS and CDR2 YFSETQ. The CDR3 consists of 18 residues. The CDR3 DNA reads TGCGCCAGCAGCTTGGGTGCTAGCGGGGGGCTCATCACAGATACGCAGTATTTT. The encoded protein is CASSLGASGGLITDTQYF.

This clone was seen a few times. This chain uses TRBV7-3 with TRBJ1-6; 7 bases are a match to TRBD1. Trimming cost V 0 bases and J 6 bases; bases outside gene matches: 5. Germline V CDR1 and CDR2: SGHTA, FQGTGA. The CDR3 covers 16 residues. The CDR3 here is CASSLTGGQSNSPLHF. In DNA, the CDR3 is TGTGCCAGCAGCTTAACGGGGGGACAGAGTAATTCACCCCTCCACTTT.

The chain carries TRBV11-2 and TRBJ2-1, with 8 nucleotides matching TRBD1. Germline trimming cut 5 bases from V and 3 bases from J; bases unmatched to any gene: 6. CDR3 size: 15 residues. The V gene's germline CDR1 is SGHAT and CDR2 FQNNGV. In DNA, the CDR3 is TGTGCCAGCAGCAGACCGGGACAGGACTACAATGAGCAGTTCTTC. Its translation is CASSRPGQDYNEQFF. Full variable domain (missing parts from reference TRBV11-2 and TRBJ2-1): EAGVAQSPRYKIIEKRQSVAFWCNPISGHATLYWYQQILGQGPKLLIQFQNNGVVDDSQLPKDRFSAERLKGVDSTLKIQPAKLEDSAVYLCASSRPGQDYNEQFFGPGTRLTVL.

The genes are TRBV28 and TRBJ1-1, with D possibly matching TRBD1 (5 bases). The CDR3 extends over 15 amino acids. The V gene lost 8 bases and the J gene lost 3 bases, with 19 bases spanning the gap. The germline V gene encodes CDR1 MDHEN and CDR2 SYDVKM. The CDR3 DNA sequence: TGTGCCAGCTCCCAGTCCGGGGAAGGGGACACTGAAGCTTTCTTT. Translating it yields CASSQSGEGDTEAFF.

The V and J genes are TRBV4-3 and TRBJ2-1, with TRBD2 matching over 7 bases. The ends lost 1 base at V and 6 bases at J; junction bases unmatched: 12. The CDR3 has 17 amino acids. Germline loops: CDR1 LGHNA, CDR2 YSLEER. DNA of the CDR3: TGCGCCAGCAGCCAAGCGCCCCCGGGGCGCGGGGGCAATGAGCAGTTCTTC. The encoded protein is CASSQAPPGRGGNEQFF.

V usage is TRBV5-1 and J usage is TRBJ2-2; D unclear. The V end was cut by 1 base, the J end by 2 bases, with 6 bases between. The CDR3 consists of 14 residues. Per germline, CDR1 SGHRS and CDR2 YFSETQ. This chain's CDR3 is CASSLTSNTGELFF. Here the CDR3 DNA reads TGCGCCAGCAGCTTGACCAGTAACACCGGGGAGCTGTTTTTT. The full variable domain, in which reference TRBV5-1 and TRBJ2-2 provide the parts outside the CDR3, is KAGVTQTPRYLIKTRGQQVTLSCSPISGHRSVSWYQQTPGQGLQFLFEYFSETQRNKGNFPGRFSGRQFSNSRSEMNVSTLELGDSALYLCASSLTSNTGELFFGEGSRLTVL.

This sequence joins TRBV5-8 and TRBJ2-3, with D uncertain. From germline, CDR1 is SGHTS and CDR2 YDEGEE. The CDR3 runs 14 residues. Trimming stripped 3 bases from V and 1 base from J, with 9 bases between. The CDR3 spells CASSSGVRTDTQYF. The CDR3 bases are TGTGCCAGCAGCTCTGGGGTCCGCACAGATACGCAGTATTTT.

The chain employs TRBV5-1 and TRBJ2-5; the match to TRBD2 covers 9 bases. With V trimmed by 6 bases and J by 5 bases, 8 bases remained unmatched. This CDR3 has 14 amino acids. Germline-derived CDR1 and CDR2 are SGHRS and YFSETQ. Here the CDR3 reads CASTLGTSKETQYF. CDR3 sequence (DNA): TGCGCCAGCACCCTCGGGACTAGCAAGGAGACCCAGTACTTC. Full variable domain (outside the CDR3, taken from reference TRBV5-1 and TRBJ2-5): KAGVTQTPRYLIKTRGQQVTLSCSPISGHRSVSWYQQTPGQGLQFLFEYFSETQRNKGNFPGRFSGRQFSNSRSEMNVSTLELGDSALYLCASTLGTSKETQYFGPGTRLLVL.